Described below is a single TCR beta chain sequence and its context. Its specificity is unknown. The CDR3 is 15 residues long. V dropped 5 bases and J dropped 1; count of bases not matched to a gene: 6. Germline values: CDR1 MGHDK, CDR2 SYGVNS. PCR employed 60 Vbeta and 13 Jbeta primers. How the authors handled the data: An analysis that came later counted 70 million to 100 million unique TCR beta chains, 10 million to 11 million shared. Assay: immunoSEQ multiplex PCR; the TCRdb copy retains only in-frame clones and omits some. For V, J and clone size, that table is used; D and trimming come from the DNA. Here the sample spans some 150,000 clones, around 75% being singletons. The data were taken from a study of cytomegalovirus exposure and HLA in healthy donors. About the research overall: HLA-typed donors contributed 65 million to 85 million unique TCRs, which were held in an early data release. Study results and caveats: Per published accounts, TCR beta sequences correctly predicted the HLA-A and HLA-B alleles of most subjects.

The material sequenced was PBMCs. This rearrangement joins TRBV25-1 to TRBJ2-5, with 8 bases identical to TRBD1. This TCR came from a man between 60 and 75 years old in good health and CMV-seronegative. The CDR3 loop is CASSNRQGPQETQYF. In DNA form, the CDR3 reads TGTGCCAGCAGTAACCGACAGGGGCCCCAAGAGACCCAGTACTTC. Together with reference TRBV25-1 and TRBJ2-5, the CDR3 gives the full variable domain: EADIYQTPRYLVIGTGKKITLECSQTMGHDKMYWYQQDPGMELHLIHYSYGVNSTEKGDLSSESTVSRIRTEHFPLTLESARPSHTSQYLCASSNRQGPQETQYFGPGTRLLVL.